A single sample is the source of the 20 T cell receptor beta chains below, sequenced in a study of cytomegalovirus exposure and HLA in healthy donors. Primers: 60 Vbeta forward and 13 Jbeta reverse. Sequencing used immunoSEQ multiplex PCR; TCRdb keeps in-frame clones, though not all of them. The profile shows about 170,000 clones, approximately 70% of them singletons. Sequenced sample: PBMCs. The origin of the receptors is a woman aged 18-30 years in good health and CMV-seropositive.

The chain couples TRBV29-1 to TRBJ2-3; D gene uncertain. This CDR3 region has 11 residues. CDR1 and CDR2 (germline): SQVTM, ANQGSEA. V lost 6 bases and J lost 2, with 6 bases in between. CDR3 coding DNA: TGCAGCGTCATTCCCACAGATACGCAGTATTTT. Its translation: CSVIPTDTQYF.

The V and J genes are TRBV6-6 and TRBJ1-5; 9 bases match TRBD1. V lost 6 bases and J lost 5; bases outside the gene matches: 5. The germline gives CDR1 MNHNY, CDR2 SVGAGI (reference sequence). The CDR3 length is 14 residues. CDR3 protein: CASSSGTGYQPQHF. The CDR3 bases are TGTGCCAGCAGCTCCGGGACAGGGTATCAGCCCCAGCATTTT.

J is TRBJ2-3 and V is TRBV9; 9 bases align to TRBD2. Trimming took 4 bases from V and 4 from J; bases not matched to a gene: 7. The V gene's germline CDR1 is SGDLS and CDR2 YYNGEE. CDR3 length: 15 amino acids. Here the CDR3 DNA reads TGTGCCAGCAGCCAATGGACTAGCGCCTCAGATACGCAGTATTTT. Encoded protein: CASSQWTSASDTQYF.

This chain connects TRBV18 to TRBJ2-6, with D possibly TRBD1 on 5 matching bases. The CDR3 sequence is 17 residues long. Germline V gene data show CDR1 as KGHSH and CDR2 as LQKENI. V lost 3 bases and J 0 bases, leaving 12 bases between the germline ends. CDR3 coding DNA: TGTGCCAGCTCACCGACAGCCGTAAGCTCTGGGGCCAACGTCCTGACTTTC. This translates into CASSPTAVSSGANVLTF.

The chain links TRBV5-4 to TRBJ1-2; 7 bases agree with TRBD1. The CDR3 is made up of 15 amino acids. Germline V gene lookup returns CDR1 SGHNT and CDR2 YYREEE (reference sequence). The junction had 11 bases not matched to a gene; V was cut back by 2 bases and J by 7 bases. The CDR3 bases are TGTGCCAGCAGCTTTTGGGACAGAGGAGGAGGTGGCTACACCTTC. It specifies CASSFWDRGGGGYTF.

A word on this clone: The sample holds other DNA sequences that translate to the same CDR3. This chain uses TRBV2 with TRBJ1-6; D is unresolved. The CDR3 is 15 residues long. The V gene lost 4 bases and the J gene lost 8 bases, with 15 bases spanning the gap. Germline V gene lookup returns CDR1 SNHLY and CDR2 FYNNEI. CDR3 DNA: TGTGCCAGCAGTGCAGTAGCGGCTTCGCATTCACCCCTCCACTTT. Translation: CASSAVAASHSPLHF.

V is TRBV6-1 and J is TRBJ2-7; possibly TRBD2 for D (5 bases). This CDR3 is 13 amino acids long. V was trimmed by 4 bases and J by 3 bases, leaving 10 bases between them. The germline V gene encodes CDR1 MNHNS and CDR2 SASEGT. The CDR3 region is CASSAGLNYEQYF. The CDR3 DNA is TGTGCCAGCAGTGCAGGACTGAACTACGAGCAGTACTTC.

This clone was recorded a few times. The chain employs TRBV27 and TRBJ2-1; 8 bases match TRBD2. The length of the CDR3 is 16 residues. Germline V gene data show CDR1 as MNHEY and CDR2 as SMNVEV (reference sequence). With 2 bases clipped from V and 2 bases from J, the junction kept 5 bases outside the gene matches. Here the CDR3 DNA reads TGTGCCAGCAGTTTAATGGGCGGGGGGCCCTACAATGAGCAGTTCTTC. Its translation: CASSLMGGGPYNEQFF.

This clone was picked up one time. The genes are TRBV6-5 and TRBJ1-3, with unresolved D. Between the trimmed V and J ends, which lost 6 bases and 0 bases, there was a span of 6 bases. Per germline, CDR1 MNHEY and CDR2 SVGAGI. CDR3 length equals 13 residues. CDR3 sequence reads: CASRPSSGNTIYF. The CDR3, as DNA: TGTGCCAGCAGGCCCAGCTCTGGAAACACCATATATTTT.

V and J are TRBV19 and TRBJ2-1; TRBD1 matches 10 bases. Unmatched junction bases numbered 10, after V lost 9 bases and J lost 8 bases. CDR1 LNHDA and CDR2 SQIVND come from the germline V gene (reference sequence). The CDR3 is 14 residues long. In DNA form, the CDR3 reads TGTGCCAGCACCCAAGAGACAGGGGGCTATGAGCAGTTCTTC. Its protein product is CASTQETGGYEQFF.

The chain links TRBV19 to TRBJ1-1, with D perhaps matching TRBD1 (5 bases). Looked up from germline, CDR1 is LNHDA and CDR2 is SQIVND (reference sequence). Trimming removed 5 bases from V and 4 bases from J, with 20 bases in between. This CDR3 has 16 residues. The CDR3 loop reads CASSPWLDMGITEAFF. CDR3 in DNA: TGTGCCAGTAGTCCCTGGCTGGACATGGGAATCACTGAAGCTTTCTTT.

This clone was observed a single time. The rearrangement uses TRBV27 and TRBJ2-1; 8 bases are shared with TRBD2. Germline assignment: CDR1 MNHEY and CDR2 SMNVEV (reference sequence). V trimming: 1 base; J trimming: 10 bases; junction bases outside the gene matches: 12. The CDR3 covers 16 residues. The CDR3 DNA reads TGTGCCAGCAGTTTATTATTACGGGGGGGGCCTGGGGAGCAGTTCTTC. Translation gives CASSLLLRGGPGEQFF.

V usage is TRBV7-2 and J usage is TRBJ1-1; D may be TRBD1 (5 bases). The CDR3 is made up of 15 amino acids. V was cut by 5 bases and J by 0 bases, with 13 bases left in between. The germline V gene encodes CDR1 SGHTA and CDR2 FQGNSA. Written as DNA, the CDR3 is TGTGCCAGCAGCCGGGAGGGGAGCTTGAACACTGAAGCTTTCTTT. Protein sequence: CASSREGSLNTEAFF.

The rearrangement joins TRBV9 to TRBJ1-5, with D hard to call. Germline-derived CDR1 and CDR2 are SGDLS and YYNGEE. V dropped 3 bases and J dropped 0 bases, with 7 bases sitting between them. The CDR3 has 14 amino acids. CDR3 loop: CASSGSGSNQPQHF. The CDR3, as DNA: TGTGCCAGCAGCGGTAGTGGTAGCAATCAGCCCCAGCATTTT. The full variable domain, its missing parts supplied by reference TRBV9 and TRBJ1-5, is DSGVTQTPKHLITATGQRVTLRCSPRSGDLSVYWYQQSLDQGLQFLIQYYNGEERAKGNILERFSAQQFPDLHSELNLSSLELGDSALYFCASSGSGSNQPQHFGDGTRLSIL.

V and J are TRBV2 and TRBJ2-5, with 7 bases identical to TRBD1. The CDR3 length is 14 residues. Germline V gene sequence: CDR1 SNHLY, CDR2 FYNNEI. V lost 1 base and J lost 5; bases outside the gene matches: 4. The CDR3 sequence is CASSEGTGRETQYF. As DNA, the CDR3 is TGTGCCAGCAGTGAAGGGACAGGCCGGGAGACCCAGTACTTC.

V is TRBV6-6 and J is TRBJ2-3; D is unclear. CDR3 length equals 15 residues. In germline, CDR1 is MNHNY, CDR2 SVGAGI (reference sequence). Trimming shortened V by 5 bases and J by 0 bases, and 12 bases separated the two germline ends. CDR3: CASSRGELSTDTQYF. The CDR3 DNA reads TGTGCCAGCAGTCGAGGAGAACTTAGCACAGATACGCAGTATTTT.

This chain connects TRBV2 to TRBJ1-2; maybe TRBD1 (6 bases). Germline V gene data show CDR1 as SNHLY and CDR2 as FYNNEI. CDR3 length equals 16 residues. Trimming cost V 6 bases and J 1 base, with 18 bases left between them. The CDR3 region is CASRARGQIINYGYTF. In DNA form, the CDR3 reads TGTGCCAGCAGAGCCAGAGGACAGATCATTAACTATGGCTACACCTTC.

CDR3 in amino acids: CAYLAGHRGGGANEQFF. CDR3 DNA: TGTGCCTACCTGGCGGGCCACAGGGGTGGCGGAGCCAATGAGCAGTTCTTC. The V gene is TRBV5-4, the J gene TRBJ2-1, with TRBD1 identical over 7 bases. The CDR3 is made up of 17 amino acids. With 10 bases clipped from V and 6 bases from J, the junction kept 22 bases outside the gene matches. In germline, CDR1 is SGHNT, CDR2 YYREEE (reference sequence).

The chain links TRBV5-1 to TRBJ1-5; 8 nucleotides align to TRBD1. This CDR3 contains 15 residues. CDR1 is SGHRS, CDR2 YFSETQ, per germline. The V gene end was trimmed by 4 bases and the J gene end by 2 bases; junction bases not matched to a gene: 5. CDR3 DNA: TGCGCCAGCAGCGTGGCGGGACAGGGCAATCAGCCCCAGCATTTT. Translation: CASSVAGQGNQPQHF.

The chain joins TRBV4-1 to TRBJ1-3, with TRBD1 as a possible D gene (6 bases). The germline V and J ends were trimmed by 6 bases and 0 bases, with 9 bases remaining between them. In germline, CDR1 is MGHRA, CDR2 YSYEKL. The CDR3 runs to 14 residues. CDR3 DNA: TGCGCCAGCAGACCGGACAGCTCTGGAAACACCATATATTTT. This codes for CASRPDSSGNTIYF.